This T cell receptor (beta chain) was observed in a study of control samples from healthy donors and cancer patients. Some clones are missing from TCRdb's copy, which holds only in-frame ones; the method was immunoSEQ multiplex PCR. The sample contains 95,000 to 130,000 clones, over 90% of which appear only once. Germline V gene sequence: CDR1 SGHAT, CDR2 FQNNGV. Trimming stripped 0 bases from V and 5 bases from J, with 7 bases between. The CDR3 has 13 amino acids. The clonotype originates from a man under 40 in good health. Sequenced input: blood. The rearrangement uses TRBV11-2 and TRBJ2-5, with no clear D. CDR3 DNA: TGTGCCAGCAGCTTAGAGAGGCGGGAGACCCAGTACTTC. The encoded protein is CASSLERRETQYF.